Shown below are 4 T cell receptor beta chains from a single sample sequenced in a study of cytomegalovirus exposure and HLA in healthy donors. PCR was performed using 60 Vbeta and 13 Jbeta primers. Measured with immunoSEQ multiplex PCR; TCRdb has only the in-frame clones, and not every one. The sample lists about 96,000 clones, around 79% seen once, with 2.5% to 3.5% in the top ten. Sequenced input: PBMCs. The origin of the receptors is a female donor in good health and CMV-seropositive.

In its sample, this clone was seen once. The chain recombines TRBV7-2 with TRBJ2-3; 8 bases match TRBD1. The junction had 10 bases not matched to a gene; V was cut back by 5 bases and J by 3 bases. Germline CDR1 SGHTA, CDR2 FQGNSA. CDR3 size: 16 residues. The CDR3 sequence is CASSRLGTGGTDTQYF. For the CDR3, the DNA is TGTGCCAGCAGCCGATTGGGGACAGGTGGAACAGATACGCAGTATTTT. Using reference TRBV7-2 and TRBJ2-3 for the parts outside the CDR3, the full variable domain is GAGVSQSPSNKVTEKGKDVELRCDPISGHTALYWYRQSLGQGLEFLIYFQGNSAPDKSGLPSDRFSAERTGGSVSTLTIQRTQQEDSAVYLCASSRLGTGGTDTQYFGPGTRLTVL.

The chain couples TRBV10-2 to TRBJ2-1; weak D call: TRBD2 (5 bases). Germline V gene sequence: CDR1 WSHSY, CDR2 SAAADI. The germline V and J ends were trimmed by 4 bases and 6 bases, with 19 bases remaining between them. The CDR3 sequence is 16 residues long. The CDR3 here is CASSGRSGGGVNEQFF. The CDR3 DNA is TGCGCCAGCAGTGGCAGGTCAGGAGGAGGTGTCAATGAGCAGTTCTTC.

V is TRBV29-1 and J is TRBJ2-1; perhaps TRBD2 as D (6 bases). This CDR3 is built from 13 residues. CDR1 is SQVTM, CDR2 ANQGSEA, per germline. Trimming pared 4 bases from V and 9 bases from J, leaving 16 bases between. The CDR3 loop is CSVGVSGEGEQFF. The CDR3 DNA reads as TGCAGCGTTGGGGTCTCGGGAGAGGGTGAGCAGTTCTTC.

This rearrangement joins TRBV30 to TRBJ2-7, with TRBD1 identical over 9 bases. There are 14 residues in the CDR3. Trimming at V came to 2 bases and at J to 1 base, leaving 3 bases not matched to a gene. Germline loops: CDR1 GTSNPN, CDR2 SVGIG (reference sequence). CDR3 DNA sequence: TGTGCCTGGAGTCGGGACAGGGCGTCCTACGAGCAGTACTTC. This sequence encodes CAWSRDRASYEQYF.